These 8 T cell receptor beta chains originate from one sample sequenced in a study of T cells in Graves' hyperthyroidism and ophthalmopathy. There were TCR beta CDR3 regions amplified from RNA transcripts. A first-round RT-PCR of the TCR CDR3 used the HTBI primer set. From the multiplex PCR reads, TCRdb called clonotypes with MiXCR, one entry per CDR3 protein. The sample contains approximately 640,000 distinct CDR3 sequences, around a sixth of which appear only once. The sequenced sample was blood. The receptors shown here come from a man aged 50 to 59 with Graves' hyperthyroidism.

This clonotype was detected many times. The chain uses TRBV20-1 and TRBJ2-1, with 15 bases matching TRBD2. Germline V gene sequence: CDR1 DFQATT, CDR2 SNEGSKA (reference sequence). The CDR3 covers 18 residues. V shed 6 bases, J shed 2 bases, and the junction held 11 bases outside the gene matches. The CDR3 coding sequence is TGCAGTGCCGCCGACGGGACTAGCGGGAGGTCGACCTACAATGAGCAGTTCTTC. Encoded protein: CSAADGTSGRSTYNEQFF.

This clonotype appeared a few times. This chain links TRBV12-3 or TRBV12-4 with TRBJ1-4; 10 bases agree with TRBD1. The junction had 5 bases not matched to a gene; V was cut back by 5 bases and J by 5 bases. The CDR3 runs 15 residues. The CDR3 is CASSGQGGGNEKLFF. Here the CDR3 DNA reads TGTGCCAGCAGTGGACAGGGGGGGGGAAATGAAAAACTGTTTTTT.

This clonotype was found many times. The chain uses TRBV28 and TRBJ1-1; D uncertain. The V and J ends lost 6 bases and 4 bases respectively, with 15 bases between them. This CDR3 spans 14 amino acids. Germline CDR1 is MDHEN and CDR2 is SYDVKM. CDR3 DNA sequence: TGTGCCAGCAGCCAGGAATCGGGAGGCACTGAAGCTTTCTTT. It is translated as CASSQESGGTEAFF.

A word on this clonotype: A much bigger clone sits one base away, suggesting this may be a read error. This sequence joins TRBV18 and TRBJ2-1, with TRBD2 matching 11 bases. The CDR3 covers 16 residues. Germline assignment: CDR1 KGHSH and CDR2 LQKENI. The CDR3 loop is CASSRGLAGSYNGQFF. The CDR3 DNA follows: TGTGCCAGCTCACGAGGACTAGCGGGTTCCTACAATGGGCAGTTCTTC.

This clonotype was counted at least ten times. This chain links TRBV2 with TRBJ2-5; perhaps D is TRBD1 or TRBD2 (6 bases each). The germline V and J ends were trimmed by 11 bases and 2 bases, with 18 bases remaining between them. CDR3 length: 14 amino acids. Germline V gene lookup returns CDR1 SNHLY and CDR2 FYNNEI. The CDR3 loop reads CARGGGNRQETQYF. For the CDR3, the DNA is TGTGCCCGAGGAGGGGGGAACCGACAAGAGACCCAGTACTTC.

In this sample, this clonotype turned up many times. The J gene is TRBJ2-5, the V gene TRBV11-2; tentatively, D is TRBD2 (5 bases). CDR3 length equals 14 residues. V was pared by 5 bases and J by 1 base, with 11 bases between. Germline values: CDR1 SGHAT, CDR2 FQNNGV. This CDR3 is CASSPRDIQETQYF. CDR3 DNA sequence: TGTGCCAGCAGCCCACGGGATATCCAAGAGACCCAGTACTTC.

This clonotype was found many times. The chain uses TRBV27 and TRBJ2-1; no definite D call. This CDR3 is 16 amino acids long. Germline CDR1 reads MNHEY; CDR2 reads SMNVEV (reference sequence). The V and J ends lost 0 bases and 2 bases respectively, with 11 bases between them. As DNA, the CDR3 is TGTGCCAGCAGTTTATCATGGAATAAACCCTACAATGAGCAGTTCTTC. The encoded protein is CASSLSWNKPYNEQFF.

There are a few counts of this clonotype. The chain recombines TRBV4-2 with TRBJ1-1, with D possibly matching TRBD1 (5 bases). Trimming left V 1 base short and J 5 bases short, with 14 bases between. Per the germline V gene, CDR1 is LGHNA and CDR2 is YNFKEQ. The CDR3 length is 15 residues. CDR3 loop: CASSQADSLGTEAFF. For the CDR3, the DNA is TGTGCCAGCAGCCAAGCTGACAGCTTGGGTACTGAAGCTTTCTTT.